This section outlines one T cell receptor (beta chain) sequence together with its context. What it recognizes is unknown. PCR amplification relied on 60 Vbeta primers (plus 13 Jbeta primers). Using immunoSEQ multiplex PCR, the repertoire was profiled, and TCRdb retains in-frame clones only, with some absent. The sample includes about 130,000 clones, 70% to 80% seen only once; the top ten take approximately 1.6%. This record comes from a study of cytomegalovirus exposure and HLA in healthy donors. Study-wide points: It was 150 to 200 TCR beta chains that were listed as cytomegalovirus-associated.

V lost 2 bases to trimming and J lost 2 bases; unmatched junction nucleotides: 6. The CDR3 consists of 16 residues. Germline lookup yields CDR1 SGHAT and CDR2 FQDESV (reference sequence). This clonotype was sampled from a female donor in good health and CMV-seronegative. The chain combines TRBV11-1 with TRBJ2-3; 8 nucleotides agree with TRBD2. Sequenced: PBMCs. CDR3 nucleotide sequence: TGTGCCAGCAGCTTAAGTCTAGCGGGTCCCACAGATACGCAGTATTTT. Translating gives CASSLSLAGPTDTQYF.